This section outlines one TCR beta chain sequence together with its context. Antigen: not known. One end of the junction fails to match germline, which may point to a read error. Since all of the isolated RNA was reverse transcribed, expressed TCRB transcripts were what got sequenced. The repertoire was sequenced with immunoSEQ multiplex PCR; TCRdb's copy has only in-frame clones and lacks some. This table holds approximately 110,000 clones, less than 40% found once. This sample is part of a study of beta chain features in type 1 diabetes. Sorting produced populations that all topped 95% purity. Study results and caveats: There was a moderate but significant shortening of TCRB CDR3s in all four CD4+ subsets of Type 1 diabetes patients.

CDR1 is KGHSH and CDR2 is LQKENI in the germline V gene. This CDR3 spans 14 amino acids. This chain connects TRBV18 to TRBJ2-7; 11 bases line up with TRBD2. The specimen was stem cell memory CD4+ T cells from blood. The sequence derives from a woman aged 18-30 years in good health. The CDR3 sequence is CASTPGLAEYEQYF. In nucleotides, the CDR3 is TGTGCCAGCACACCGGGACTAGCGGAGTACGAGCAGTACTTC.